This TCR beta chain was sequenced for a study of blood T cell repertoires in COVID-19. Cohort placement rested on clinical history that participants reported themselves. The protocol was immunoSEQ multiplex PCR, while the TCRdb copy is restricted to in-frame clones and leaves out a portion. The sample records about 300,000 clones, 87% being singletons. CDR1 is MGHRA, CDR2 YSYEKL, per germline. After removal of 3 bases from V and 1 base from J, the junction contained 2 bases not matched to a gene. This CDR3 comprises 16 residues. The TCR originated in a woman aged 25 to 45 who had recovered from COVID-19. The gene calls are TRBV4-1 and TRBJ2-2; the match to TRBD2 covers 10 bases. Sequenced material: PBMCs or T cells enriched from blood (not recorded which). Here the CDR3 DNA reads TGCGCCAGCAGCCAGCTAGCGGGGGTGAACACCGGGGAGCTGTTTTTT. This gives the protein CASSQLAGVNTGELFF.